A selection of T cell receptor beta chains follows, all from one sample in a study of PD-1 blockade in mismatch repair-deficient tumors. TCRdb's copy holds only in-frame clones and misses some; the assay was immunoSEQ multiplex PCR. The table has roughly 120,000 clones, about nine tenths seen once. The sequencing here drew on peripheral blood, taken approximately 70 weeks after starting pembrolizumab. Receptors were obtained from an adult with mismatch repair-deficient cancer. Each CDR3 is given with its conserved first and last residue. Fields, in order: CDR3 length, D gene, V gene, J gene, clone size, CDR3 protein, CDR3 DNA. D genes are given only for firm matches. Not all rows give a size; the values are once, few, many and, for expanded clones, a class.

12	-	TRBV7-2	TRBJ2-1	-	CASSLARNEQFF	TGTGCCAGCAGCTTAGCTAGGAATGAGCAGTTCTTC
15	TRBD1	TRBV10-2	TRBJ2-2	once	CASSWTGENTGELFF	TGCGCCAGCAGCTGGACAGGGGAAAACACCGGGGAGCTGTTTTTT
14	TRBD1	TRBV11-3	TRBJ1-3	-	CASSYRGSGNTIYF	TGTGCCAGCAGCTACAGGGGCTCTGGAAACACCATATATTTT
13	-	TRBV5-8	TRBJ2-1	-	CASRTPNYNEQFF	TGTGCCAGCAGGACCCCCAATTACAATGAGCAGTTCTTC
16	TRBD1	TRBV5-1	TRBJ2-7	-	CASSLAWDRGSYEQYF	TGCGCCAGCAGCTTGGCCTGGGACAGGGGGTCCTACGAGCAGTACTTC
13	-	TRBV5-1	TRBJ2-5	-	CASSPGTQETQYF	TGCGCCAGCAGCCCGGGGACTCAAGAGACCCAGTACTTC
17	-	TRBV5-4	TRBJ2-1	once	CASSLAVARGSYNEQFF	TGTGCCAGCAGCTTGGCCGTTGCGCGGGGTTCCTACAATGAGCAGTTCTTC
15	-	TRBV11-1	TRBJ2-7	few	CASSLSRDPAYEQYF	TGTGCCAGCAGCTTATCCCGGGACCCTGCCTACGAGCAGTACTTC
16	-	TRBV14	TRBJ1-4	once	CASSPSPQGSVGKLFF	TGTGCCAGCAGCCCTTCCCCCCAGGGCAGCGTCGGTAAACTGTTTTTT
19	TRBD1	TRBV5-4	TRBJ1-3	-	CASSLKPFGQGAFGNTIYF	TGTGCCAGCAGCTTAAAACCATTCGGACAGGGCGCGTTCGGAAACACCATATATTTT
12	-	TRBV4-1	TRBJ2-2	once	CASSQYTGELFF	TGCGCCAGCAGCCAATACACCGGGGAGCTGTTTTTT
16	TRBD2	TRBV5-1	TRBJ2-1	-	CASSFQRERSYNEQFF	TGCGCCAGCAGCTTTCAGCGGGAGAGGTCCTACAATGAGCAGTTCTTC
15	TRBD1	TRBV11-1	TRBJ1-2	-	CASSAAGQGMYGYTF	TGTGCCAGCAGCGCCGCGGGACAGGGCATGTATGGCTACACCTTC
14	TRBD1	TRBV5-4	TRBJ2-7	once	CASSRDRFHSEQYF	TGTGCCAGCAGCCGGGACAGGTTCCATTCCGAGCAGTACTTC
16	-	TRBV5-4	TRBJ2-1	-	CASSLARDFPYNEQFF	TGTGCCAGCAGCTTGGCCCGGGACTTCCCCTACAATGAGCAGTTCTTC
17	TRBD1	TRBV7-6	TRBJ1-1	-	CASSLGFYRGGNTEAFF	TGTGCCAGCAGCTTAGGGTTTTACAGGGGTGGGAACACTGAAGCTTTCTTT
14	TRBD2	TRBV7-9	TRBJ2-7	-	CASSLGTSSYEQYF	TGTGCCAGCAGCTTAGGGACTAGTTCTTACGAGCAGTACTTC
15	-	TRBV11-3	TRBJ2-1	-	CASSSRANADNEQFF	TGTGCCAGCAGCTCACGGGCCAACGCTGACAATGAGCAGTTCTTC
14	-	TRBV27	TRBJ2-2	-	CASSLFRGTGELFF	TGTGCCAGCAGTTTGTTCAGGGGCACCGGGGAGCTGTTTTTT
13	-	TRBV7-9	TRBJ2-7	-	CASSLASMVEQYF	TGTGCCAGCAGCTTAGCCAGTATGGTCGAGCAGTACTTC
15	-	TRBV4-2	TRBJ2-3	-	CASSQEGGRADTQYF	TGTGCCAGCAGCCAAGAAGGGGGGAGGGCAGATACGCAGTATTTT
13	TRBD1	TRBV5-6	TRBJ1-1	-	CASSRGQFHEAFF	TGTGCCAGCAGCCGGGGACAGTTCCATGAAGCTTTCTTT
15	-	TRBV7-2	TRBJ2-1	-	CASSLVDVSYNEQFF	TGTGCCAGCAGCTTAGTAGACGTTTCCTACAATGAGCAGTTCTTC
13	-	TRBV7-9	TRBJ2-7	few	CASSSDGGYEQYF	TGTGCCAGCAGCTCGGATGGAGGCTACGAGCAGTACTTC
16	TRBD2	TRBV5-1	TRBJ2-7	-	CASSFLGTSGFYEQYF	TGCGCCAGCAGCTTTCTAGGGACTAGCGGATTCTACGAGCAGTACTTC